This T cell receptor (beta chain) was retrieved from a study of cytomegalovirus exposure and HLA in healthy donors. Across the whole study: Earlier sequencing of 150 million to 200 million T cells yielded nearly 120 million unique TCR beta sequences. Study findings and constraints: Another analysis was done later, and it associated 16,951 TCR beta sequences with HLA alleles at 0.05 false discovery rate.

In regard to this clone: Its antigen is still unknown.

Amplification used 60 Vbeta primers and 13 Jbeta primers. Repertoires were generated with immunoSEQ multiplex PCR, while TCRdb's copy carries only in-frame clones and drops some. The sample has about 140,000 clones, 65% to 80% seen once. CDR1 and CDR2 (germline): MNHEY, SMNVEV (reference sequence). After removal of 6 bases from V and 4 bases from J, the junction contained 6 bases not matched to a gene. The CDR3 is 14 amino acids. The sample consisted of PBMCs. The source of this sequence is a woman aged 25 to 39 in good health and CMV-seronegative. The chain joins TRBV27 to TRBJ2-1; 7 bases are a match to TRBD1. CDR3 amino acids: CASRARGLYNEQFF. DNA for the CDR3: TGTGCCAGCAGGGCGAGGGGGCTGTACAATGAGCAGTTCTTC.